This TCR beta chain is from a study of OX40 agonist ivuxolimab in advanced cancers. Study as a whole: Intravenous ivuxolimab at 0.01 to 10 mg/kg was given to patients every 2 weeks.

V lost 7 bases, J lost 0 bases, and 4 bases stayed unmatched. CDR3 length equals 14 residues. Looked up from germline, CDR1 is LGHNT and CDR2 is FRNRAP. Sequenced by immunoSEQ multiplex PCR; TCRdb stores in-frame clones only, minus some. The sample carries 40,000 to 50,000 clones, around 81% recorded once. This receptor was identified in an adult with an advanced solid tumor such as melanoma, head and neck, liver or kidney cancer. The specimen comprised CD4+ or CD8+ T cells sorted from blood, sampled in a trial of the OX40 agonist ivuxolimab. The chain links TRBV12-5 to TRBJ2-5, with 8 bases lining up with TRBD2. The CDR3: CASARGAYQETQYF. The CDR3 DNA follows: TGTGCTAGTGCGCGGGGGGCCTACCAAGAGACCCAGTACTTC.